These 14 T cell receptor beta chains came from one sample sequenced in a study of blood T cell repertoires in COVID-19. Data came from immunoSEQ multiplex PCR; TCRdb stores just in-frame clones and leaves some out. The sample has fewer than 85,000 clones, under 95% seen once. Sequenced: peripheral blood. The receptors originated from a human donor in a cohort sampled during active COVID-19.

V and J are TRBV9 and TRBJ1-6; D uncertain. The V gene's germline CDR1 is SGDLS and CDR2 YYNGEE. V gave up 1 base and J gave up 4 bases, with 12 bases separating them. The CDR3 length is 16 residues. The CDR3 DNA reads TGTGCCAGCAGCGTAACGGAGAGTTATTATAATTCACCCCTCCACTTT. It codes for CASSVTESYYNSPLHF.

The chain employs TRBV9 and TRBJ2-3, with D uncertain. With 3 bases removed from V and 0 bases from J, the gap between germline ends came to 8 bases. The CDR3 spans 14 residues. The germline V gene has CDR1 SGDLS and CDR2 YYNGEE. CDR3 DNA: TGTGCCAGCAGCGCCCGTTTCAGCACAGATACGCAGTATTTT. It translates to CASSARFSTDTQYF. The full variable domain, with the rest looked up from reference TRBV9 and TRBJ2-3, is DSGVTQTPKHLITATGQRVTLRCSPRSGDLSVYWYQQSLDQGLQFLIQYYNGEERAKGNILERFSAQQFPDLHSELNLSSLELGDSALYFCASSARFSTDTQYFGPGTRLTVL.

V and J are TRBV28 and TRBJ1-2; D uncertain. CDR3 length equals 14 residues. Looked up from germline, CDR1 is MDHEN and CDR2 is SYDVKM. Trimming removed 3 bases from V and 2 bases from J, with 10 bases in between. CDR3 protein: CASSFREENYGYTF. The CDR3 DNA is TGTGCCAGCAGTTTTCGGGAGGAAAACTATGGCTACACCTTC.

The J gene is TRBJ2-3, the V gene TRBV18; D perhaps matches TRBD1 (5 bases). V shed 3 bases and J shed 0 bases, with 10 bases lying between them. The CDR3 length is 15 residues. The germline V gene encodes CDR1 KGHSH and CDR2 LQKENI. CDR3 protein: CASSPQGSSTDTQYF. The CDR3, as DNA: TGTGCCAGCTCACCTCAGGGATCTAGCACAGATACGCAGTATTTT.

This chain joins TRBV7-2 and TRBJ2-5; unclear D gene. From germline, CDR1 is SGHTA and CDR2 FQGNSA. Trimming cost V 3 bases and J 5 bases, with 10 bases left between them. This CDR3 region has 13 residues. CDR3 loop: CASSFYGVETQYF. CDR3 coding DNA: TGTGCCAGCAGCTTTTACGGTGTGGAGACCCAGTACTTC.

This chain connects TRBV4-1 to TRBJ1-2; D is possibly TRBD1 (6 bases). Between the trimmed V and J ends, which lost 0 bases and 2 bases, there was a span of 13 bases. Germline V gene lookup returns CDR1 MGHRA and CDR2 YSYEKL. The CDR3 totals 16 residues. The CDR3 is CASSQEGHPANYGYTF. CDR3 DNA: TGCGCCAGCAGCCAAGAGGGACATCCGGCGAACTATGGCTACACCTTC.

This clone was detected once. This chain joins TRBV18 and TRBJ1-2; D is unclear. CDR1 is KGHSH, CDR2 LQKENI, per germline. The V gene lost 0 bases and the J gene lost 4 bases, with 9 bases spanning the gap. CDR3 length: 14 amino acids. The CDR3 region is CASSPPTHSYGYTF. DNA of the CDR3: TGTGCCAGCTCACCACCGACCCACAGCTATGGCTACACCTTC.

This chain links TRBV2 with TRBJ1-1; D is unresolved. The CDR3 length is 14 residues. Per germline, CDR1 SNHLY and CDR2 FYNNEI. V was trimmed by 8 bases and J by 1 base, leaving 14 bases between them. The CDR3 DNA is TGTGCCAGCGAGGGAGGGATCGGGAACACTGAAGCTTTCTTT. This sequence encodes CASEGGIGNTEAFF.

The chain combines TRBV7-9 with TRBJ2-7; 10 nucleotides align to TRBD1. Germline V gene lookup returns CDR1 SEHNR and CDR2 FQNEAQ (reference sequence). The length of the CDR3 is 18 residues. V trimming: 2 bases; J trimming: 3 bases; junction bases outside the gene matches: 13. DNA for the CDR3: TGTGCCAGCAGCTTAAGGATGACCGGGACAGGGGTTTTCTACGAGCAGTACTTC. This sequence encodes CASSLRMTGTGVFYEQYF.

The rearrangement uses TRBV7-7 and TRBJ1-1; D is unresolved. Germline V lookup: CDR1 SSHAT, CDR2 FNYEAQ (reference sequence). The ends were cut back, 5 bases at V and 2 bases at J, with 9 bases in the middle. CDR3 length: 13 residues. The CDR3 DNA is TGTGCCAGCAGCCCGGGGTTAAACACTGAAGCTTTCTTT. Its protein product is CASSPGLNTEAFF.

V and J are TRBV5-1 and TRBJ1-1, with D maybe TRBD1 (6 bases). Germline V gene lookup returns CDR1 SGHRS and CDR2 YFSETQ. The germline V and J ends were trimmed by 6 bases and 3 bases, with 18 bases remaining between them. The CDR3 covers 15 residues. CDR3 DNA sequence: TGCGCCAGCACCCTTAGGGGGAGCACGGACACTGAAGCTTTCTTT. Translation: CASTLRGSTDTEAFF.

The genes are TRBV11-2 and TRBJ1-3; 7 bases map to TRBD1. This CDR3 is built from 18 residues. CDR1 and CDR2 (germline): SGHAT, FQNNGV. After removal of 0 bases from V and 0 bases from J, the junction contained 8 bases not matched to a gene. CDR3 sequence reads: CASSLEKGQILSGNTIYF. The DNA for the CDR3 is TGTGCCAGCAGCTTAGAGAAGGGACAGATCCTCTCTGGAAACACCATATATTTT.

The chain couples TRBV18 to TRBJ1-4; 9 bases agree with TRBD1. Germline loops: CDR1 KGHSH, CDR2 LQKENI. The CDR3 has 16 amino acids. With 2 bases clipped from V and 6 bases from J, the junction kept 7 bases outside the gene matches. The CDR3 spells CASSPGGDRVDEKLFF. DNA of the CDR3: TGTGCCAGCTCACCAGGCGGGGACAGGGTTGATGAAAAACTGTTTTTT. The full variable domain, its missing parts supplied by reference TRBV18 and TRBJ1-4, is NAGVMQNPRHLVRRRGQEARLRCSPMKGHSHVYWYRQLPEEGLKFMVYLQKENIIDESGMPKERFSAEFPKEGPSILRIQQVVRGDSAAYFCASSPGGDRVDEKLFFGSGTQLSVL.

This chain connects TRBV12-3 or TRBV12-4 to TRBJ1-1, with a possible D match to TRBD1 (6 bases). The CDR3 is 12 residues long. Trimming stripped 6 bases from V and 8 bases from J, with 13 bases between. In DNA form, the CDR3 reads TGTGCCAGCAGCCCAGGGGTCGGGGAAGCTTTCTTT. Its protein is CASSPGVGEAFF.